Below are 22 T cell receptor beta chains sequenced from a single sample in a study of metastatic and nonmetastatic thyroid tumors. Nobody among the patients had been given any treatment before thyroid surgery. TCRdb reprocessed the PCR reads using MiXCR. The table lists about 32,000 clones, roughly 6.8% of them singletons, with roughly two fifths in the top ten. Sequencing was performed on blood. These receptors were collected from a female donor with papillary thyroid cancer or a benign thyroid nodule (not recorded which). Some clones in this sample may be carry-over from other donors' samples.

This clone was recorded at least ten times. The same CDR3 is also encoded by other DNA sequences in this sample. The chain has TRBV11-3 and TRBJ2-2; D is uncertain. CDR3 size: 16 residues. V dropped 1 base and J dropped 1 base, with 10 bases sitting between them. CDR1 and CDR2 from the germline V gene are SGHNT and YENEEA. CDR3 nucleotide sequence: TGTGCCAGCAGCTTAGGGGGATTCAAGAACACCGGGGAGCTGTTTTTT. Encoded protein: CASSLGGFKNTGELFF.

This clone was recorded at least ten times. This chain connects TRBV20-1 to TRBJ2-3, with 11 nucleotides matching TRBD2. This CDR3 region has 13 residues. CDR1 is DFQATT, CDR2 SNEGSKA, per germline (reference sequence). V dropped 6 bases and J dropped 6; count of bases not matched to a gene: 5. The CDR3 DNA follows: TGCAGTGCCCCGGGACTAGCGGCTGATACGCAGTATTTT. This translates into CSAPGLAADTQYF.

At least ten counts were recorded for this clone. The genes are TRBV5-1 and TRBJ1-2; D not certain. V lost 4 bases and J 8 bases, leaving 12 bases between the germline ends. This CDR3 has 12 amino acids. Germline V gene lookup returns CDR1 SGHRS and CDR2 YFSETQ. The CDR3 sequence is CASSRNEEGYTF. In DNA form, the CDR3 reads TGCGCCAGCAGCCGAAACGAGGAAGGCTACACCTTC.

This clone occurred many times. The chain employs TRBV10-3 and TRBJ2-2; D is tentatively TRBD1 or TRBD2 (6 bases each). The CDR3 sequence is 15 residues long. Between the trimmed V and J ends, which lost 3 bases and 4 bases, there was a span of 12 bases. Germline values: CDR1 ENHRY, CDR2 SYGVKD. In DNA form, the CDR3 reads TGTGCCATCAGTGAAGGGGGAGGCTTCACCGGGGAGCTGTTTTTT. Its translation is CAISEGGGFTGELFF.

This clone was detected many times. CDR3 region: CASSLYGGPYEQYF. CDR3 sequence (DNA): TGCGCCAGCAGCCTCTACGGGGGTCCATACGAGCAGTACTTC. J is TRBJ2-7 and V is TRBV4-3, with D possibly matching TRBD2 (6 bases). This CDR3 has 14 amino acids. The germline V and J ends were trimmed by 4 bases and 4 bases, with 14 bases remaining between them. CDR1 is LGHNA and CDR2 is YSLEER in the germline V gene.

The gene calls are TRBV20-1 and TRBJ1-4; 7 bases match TRBD1. Germline-derived CDR1 and CDR2 are DFQATT and SNEGSKA (reference sequence). The V segment lost 3 bases and the J segment 3 bases; nucleotides outside the gene matches: 7. This CDR3 has 15 residues. The CDR3 sequence is CSASARQGSNEKLFF. The CDR3 nucleotides are TGCAGTGCTAGCGCCCGACAGGGATCTAATGAAAAACTGTTTTTT.

DNA of the CDR3: TGCAGTGCTAGGGGGAGTAGGGCCGGGGAGCTGTTTTTT. Its translation is CSARGSRAGELFF. V and J are TRBV20-1 and TRBJ2-2; tentative D call: TRBD2 (5 bases). V lost 3 bases, J lost 6 bases, and 11 bases lay in between. The CDR3 contains 13 residues. Germline loops: CDR1 DFQATT, CDR2 SNEGSKA (reference sequence).

Many counts were recorded for this clone. The V call is TRBV12-3 or TRBV12-4, the J call TRBJ2-7; D is ambiguous. V was clipped by 3 bases and J by 4 bases, with 4 bases between them. The CDR3 spans 11 residues. DNA of the CDR3: TGTGCCAGCAGTTTGGGGTACGAGCAGTACTTC. This translates into CASSLGYEQYF.

This clone was found many times. The rearrangement uses TRBV7-8 and TRBJ2-3, with D perhaps matching TRBD2 (6 bases). Germline V gene data show CDR1 as SGHVS and CDR2 as FQNEAQ. V lost 2 bases, J lost 0 bases, and 15 bases lay in between. The CDR3 spans 17 residues. This CDR3 is CASSLFRSLASTDTQYF. CDR3 sequence (DNA): TGTGCCAGCAGCTTATTCCGTTCACTAGCCAGCACAGATACGCAGTATTTT.

This clone showed up many times. The gene calls are TRBV7-9 and TRBJ2-7; 8 nucleotides agree with TRBD1. V trimming: 5 bases; J trimming: 5 bases; junction bases outside the gene matches: 2. The germline V gene has CDR1 SEHNR and CDR2 FQNEAQ (reference sequence). There are 12 residues in the CDR3. The CDR3 loop is CASSKDRDEQYF. In DNA form, the CDR3 reads TGTGCCAGCAGCAAGGACAGGGACGAGCAGTACTTC.

The table lists this clone with many counts. The chain recombines TRBV9 with TRBJ2-6; D is undetermined. With 0 bases removed from V and 0 bases from J, the gap between germline ends came to 22 bases. CDR1 and CDR2 from the germline V gene are SGDLS and YYNGEE. This CDR3 comprises 21 residues. CDR3 residues: CASSVARVLWCRISGANVLTF. CDR3 bases: TGTGCCAGCAGCGTAGCTAGGGTGCTTTGGTGCCGCATCTCTGGGGCCAACGTCCTGACTTTC.

This clone occurred many times. The DNA of the CDR3 is TGTGCCAGCAGTGAAGGAGGGTTACTCTCCTACGAGCAGTACTTC. Amino acids: CASSEGGLLSYEQYF. The chain combines TRBV6-1 with TRBJ2-7; a weak D match, TRBD2 (5 bases). CDR3 length equals 15 residues. The germline V gene has CDR1 MNHNS and CDR2 SASEGT. The V end was cut by 1 base, the J end by 0 bases, with 10 bases between.

As regards this clone: Since a much larger clone is just one base distant, this may be a read error. The CDR3 reads CASSRAGMREHEQYF. CDR3 DNA sequence: TGTGCCAGCAGCCGTGCGGGCATGCGGGAGCACGAGCAGTACTTC. The chain couples TRBV4-2 to TRBJ2-7; 7 nucleotides match TRBD2. This CDR3 is 15 amino acids long. V shed 4 bases, J shed 5 bases, and the junction held 11 bases outside the gene matches. Germline V gene sequence: CDR1 LGHNA, CDR2 YNFKEQ.

The sample holds many counts of this clone. The chain combines TRBV20-1 with TRBJ2-2, with 10 bases that match TRBD2. The trim removed 2 bases at V and 0 bases at J, leaving 6 bases unmatched. Germline V lookup: CDR1 DFQATT, CDR2 SNEGSKA (reference sequence). The length of the CDR3 is 17 residues. CDR3 nucleotide sequence: TGCAGTGCTAGACCTCTAGCGGGGGCCGCGAACACCGGGGAGCTGTTTTTT. Translating it yields CSARPLAGAANTGELFF.

This clone was found many times. J is TRBJ2-5 and V is TRBV5-5, with TRBD1 identical over 9 bases. The CDR3 is 15 amino acids. Germline values: CDR1 SGHKS, CDR2 YYEKEE (reference sequence). Trimming removed 2 bases from V and 5 bases from J; junction bases left unmatched: 7. This CDR3 is CASSLMDRGTETQYF. The CDR3 bases are TGTGCCAGCAGCTTAATGGACAGGGGTACGGAGACCCAGTACTTC.

This clone was detected many times. CDR3 in DNA: TGTGCCAGCAACTCAGACAGGGGAGCCAATAATTCACCCCTCCACTTT. This gives the protein CASNSDRGANNSPLHF. The chain carries TRBV27 and TRBJ1-6; 8 nucleotides match TRBD1. Germline V gives CDR1 MNHEY, CDR2 SMNVEV (reference sequence). V was pared by 7 bases and J by 5 bases, with 10 bases of the junction left unmatched. The CDR3 is made up of 16 amino acids.

Concerning this clone itself: A read error may explain this, as a much larger clone is one base away. The chain recombines TRBV4-1 with TRBJ2-2; D may be TRBD2 (5 bases). Germline V CDR1 and CDR2: MGHRA, YSYEKL. CDR3 length: 12 residues. The CDR3, as DNA: TGCGCCAGCAGCCACGATACCGGGGAGCCGTTTTTT. It specifies CASSHDTGEPFF.

This clone showed up many times. The V call is TRBV24-1, the J call TRBJ2-5; 7 nucleotides match TRBD1. There are 16 residues in the CDR3. Germline assignment: CDR1 KGHDR and CDR2 SFDVKD. V dropped 4 bases and J dropped 0; count of bases not matched to a gene: 7. CDR3 nucleotides: TGTGCCACCAGTGAACCGCTCGGGACAGACCAAGAGACCCAGTACTTC. It encodes CATSEPLGTDQETQYF.

At least ten counts were recorded for this clone. This chain links TRBV20-1 with TRBJ2-2; D gene unclear. The CDR3 spans 14 residues. Trimming removed 2 bases at V and 0 bases at J, with 7 bases between. Germline V gene lookup returns CDR1 DFQATT and CDR2 SNEGSKA (reference sequence). The CDR3 protein is CSARQLTNTGELFF. For the CDR3, the DNA is TGCAGTGCTAGACAGCTAACGAACACCGGGGAGCTGTTTTTT.

This clone has at least ten counts. Within the sample, other DNA sequences also encode this same CDR3. This chain joins TRBV18 and TRBJ2-1; D might be TRBD2 (6 bases). Germline V gene lookup returns CDR1 KGHSH and CDR2 LQKENI. Between the trimmed V and J ends, which lost 3 bases and 9 bases, there was a span of 18 bases. The CDR3 length is 15 residues. CDR3 loop: CASSPGGHQDGEQFF. CDR3 nucleotides: TGTGCCAGCTCACCGGGGGGTCATCAGGATGGTGAGCAGTTCTTC.

There are many counts of this clone. The J gene is TRBJ2-7, the V gene TRBV19; D unclear. This CDR3 has 15 residues. CDR1 and CDR2 from the germline V gene are LNHDA and SQIVND (reference sequence). V dropped 6 bases and J dropped 0 bases, with 15 bases sitting between them. The CDR3 is CASRNSFLSSYEQYF. In nucleotides, the CDR3 is TGTGCCAGTAGAAACAGTTTCCTTAGCTCCTACGAGCAGTACTTC.

This clone was recorded a few times. Just one base apart from a much larger clone, this may be a read error. The same CDR3 is also encoded by other DNA sequences in this sample. The chain joins TRBV5-1 to TRBJ1-1; possible D gene TRBD1, 5 bases. This CDR3 contains 17 residues. The ends were cut back, 3 bases at V and 1 base at J, with 19 bases in the middle. Germline V CDR1 and CDR2: SGHRS, YFSETQ. The chain's CDR3 is CASSWGEAQWGNTEAFF. The CDR3, as DNA: TGCGCCAGCAGCTGGGGGGAGGCTCAGTGGGGGAACACTGAAGCTTTCTTT.